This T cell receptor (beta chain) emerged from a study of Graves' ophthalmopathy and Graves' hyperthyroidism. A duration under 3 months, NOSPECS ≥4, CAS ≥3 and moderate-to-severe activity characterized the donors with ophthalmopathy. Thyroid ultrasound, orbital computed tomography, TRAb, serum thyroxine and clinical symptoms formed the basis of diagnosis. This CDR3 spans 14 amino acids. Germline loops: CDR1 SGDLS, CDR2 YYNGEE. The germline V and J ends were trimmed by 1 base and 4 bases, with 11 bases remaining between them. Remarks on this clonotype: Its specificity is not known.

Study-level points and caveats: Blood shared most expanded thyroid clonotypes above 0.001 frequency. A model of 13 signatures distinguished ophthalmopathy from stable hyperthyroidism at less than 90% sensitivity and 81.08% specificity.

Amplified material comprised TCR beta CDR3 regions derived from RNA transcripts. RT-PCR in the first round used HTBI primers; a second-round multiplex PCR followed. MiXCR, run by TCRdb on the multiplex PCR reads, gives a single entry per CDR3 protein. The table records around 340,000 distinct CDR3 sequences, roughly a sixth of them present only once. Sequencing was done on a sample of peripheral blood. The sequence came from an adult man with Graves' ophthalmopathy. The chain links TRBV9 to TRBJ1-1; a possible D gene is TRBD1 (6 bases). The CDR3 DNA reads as TGTGCCAGCAGCGTATCAGGGGATTTCACTGAAGCTTTCTTT. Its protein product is CASSVSGDFTEAFF.